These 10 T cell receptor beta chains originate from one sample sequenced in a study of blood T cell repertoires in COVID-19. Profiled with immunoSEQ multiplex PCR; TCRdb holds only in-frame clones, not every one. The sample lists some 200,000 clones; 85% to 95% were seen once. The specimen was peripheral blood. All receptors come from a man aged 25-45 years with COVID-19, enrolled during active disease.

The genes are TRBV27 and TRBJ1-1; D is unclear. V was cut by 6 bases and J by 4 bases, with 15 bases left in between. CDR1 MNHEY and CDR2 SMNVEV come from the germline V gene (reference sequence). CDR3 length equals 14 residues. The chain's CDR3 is CASRGRWAGTEAFF. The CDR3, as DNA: TGTGCCAGCAGGGGGAGATGGGCAGGCACTGAAGCTTTCTTT.

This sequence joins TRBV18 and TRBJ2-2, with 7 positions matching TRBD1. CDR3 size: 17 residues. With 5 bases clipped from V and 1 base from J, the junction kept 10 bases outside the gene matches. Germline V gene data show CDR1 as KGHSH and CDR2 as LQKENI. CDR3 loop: CASSYTTGDKNTGELFF. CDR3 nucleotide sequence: TGTGCCAGCTCATACACTACAGGGGATAAGAACACCGGGGAGCTGTTTTTT.

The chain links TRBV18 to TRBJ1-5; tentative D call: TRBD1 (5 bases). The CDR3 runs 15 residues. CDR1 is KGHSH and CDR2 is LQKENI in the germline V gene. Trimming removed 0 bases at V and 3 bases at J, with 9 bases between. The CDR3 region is CASSPPGGTNQPQHF. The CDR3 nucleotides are TGTGCCAGCTCACCACCGGGCGGGACCAATCAGCCCCAGCATTTT. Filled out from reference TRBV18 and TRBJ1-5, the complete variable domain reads NAGVMQNPRHLVRRRGQEARLRCSPMKGHSHVYWYRQLPEEGLKFMVYLQKENIIDESGMPKERFSAEFPKEGPSILRIQQVVRGDSAAYFCASSPPGGTNQPQHFGDGTRLSIL.

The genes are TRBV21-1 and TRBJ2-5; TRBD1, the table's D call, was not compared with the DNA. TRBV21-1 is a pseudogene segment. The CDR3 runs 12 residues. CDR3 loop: CARTGLWETQYF. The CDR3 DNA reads TGTGCCAGGACAGGCCTCTGGGAGACCCAGTACTTC.

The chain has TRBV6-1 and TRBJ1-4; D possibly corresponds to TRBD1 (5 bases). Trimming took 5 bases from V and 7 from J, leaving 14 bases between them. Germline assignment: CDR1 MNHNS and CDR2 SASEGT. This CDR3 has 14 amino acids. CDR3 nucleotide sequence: TGTGCCAGCAGTTCGGGTAGTAGGGGTGAAAAACTGTTTTTT. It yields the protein CASSSGSRGEKLFF.

The CDR3: CASSSGLAGANTDTQYF. As DNA, the CDR3 is TGTGCCAGCAGCTCGGGACTAGCGGGAGCAAACACAGATACGCAGTATTTT. The rearrangement uses TRBV7-9 and TRBJ2-3; 14 bases line up with TRBD2. The V gene's germline CDR1 is SEHNR and CDR2 FQNEAQ (reference sequence). The CDR3 consists of 17 residues. The V gene end was trimmed by 4 bases and the J gene end by 2 bases; junction bases not matched to a gene: 5.

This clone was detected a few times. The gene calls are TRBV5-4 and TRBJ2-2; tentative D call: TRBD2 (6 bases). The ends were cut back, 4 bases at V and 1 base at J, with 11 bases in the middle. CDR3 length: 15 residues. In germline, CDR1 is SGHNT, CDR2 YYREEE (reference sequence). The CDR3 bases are TGTGCCAGCAGCGCGGGACTCCTGAACACCGGGGAGCTGTTTTTT. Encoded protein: CASSAGLLNTGELFF.

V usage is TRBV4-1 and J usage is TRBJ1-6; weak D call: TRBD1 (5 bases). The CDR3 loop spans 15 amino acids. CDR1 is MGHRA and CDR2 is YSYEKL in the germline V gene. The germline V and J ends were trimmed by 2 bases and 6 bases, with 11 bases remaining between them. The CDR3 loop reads CASSQQGLGNSPLHF. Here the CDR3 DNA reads TGCGCCAGCAGCCAACAGGGTTTGGGTAATTCACCCCTCCACTTT.

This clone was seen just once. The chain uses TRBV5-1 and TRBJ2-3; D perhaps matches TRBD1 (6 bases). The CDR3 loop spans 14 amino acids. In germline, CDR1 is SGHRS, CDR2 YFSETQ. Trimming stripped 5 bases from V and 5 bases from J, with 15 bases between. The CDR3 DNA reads TGCGCCAGCAGTTATCCAAGGGACAAAGATACGCAGTATTTT. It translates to CASSYPRDKDTQYF.

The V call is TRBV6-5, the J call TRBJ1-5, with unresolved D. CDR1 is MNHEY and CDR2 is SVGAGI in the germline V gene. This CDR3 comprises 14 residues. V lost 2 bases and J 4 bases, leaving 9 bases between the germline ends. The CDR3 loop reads CASSYGDGNQPQHF. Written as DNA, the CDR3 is TGTGCCAGCAGTTACGGTGACGGGAATCAGCCCCAGCATTTT.